What follows is one T cell receptor beta chain and its context. The sample comes from a study of blood T cell repertoires in COVID-19. This CDR3 spans 17 amino acids. CDR1 and CDR2 (germline): SGHRS, YFSETQ. V lost 1 base and J lost 4; bases outside the gene matches: 7. Produced via immunoSEQ multiplex PCR; TCRdb's table is partial and in-frame only. The table shows 150,000 to 200,000 clones, with around 86% occurring only once. The source material was peripheral blood. This TCR derives from an older man who had recovered from COVID-19. V is TRBV5-1 and J is TRBJ2-1; 11 bases match TRBD2. CDR3 DNA sequence: TGCGCCAGCAGCTTGCTGGGATGGACTAGCGGGTACAATGAGCAGTTCTTC. It codes for CASSLLGWTSGYNEQFF. The whole variable domain, remainder taken from reference TRBV5-1 and TRBJ2-1, is KAGVTQTPRYLIKTRGQQVTLSCSPISGHRSVSWYQQTPGQGLQFLFEYFSETQRNKGNFPGRFSGRQFSNSRSEMNVSTLELGDSALYLCASSLLGWTSGYNEQFFGPGTRLTVL.